This T cell receptor beta chain was found in a study of long-term antiretroviral therapy in people with HIV. The germline V gene has CDR1 ENHRY and CDR2 SYGVKD. The CDR3 contains 13 residues. V was cut by 8 bases and J by 6 bases, with 15 bases left in between. The libraries were made with immunoSEQ v3.0 at survey level. Some clones are missing from TCRdb's copy, which holds only in-frame ones; the method was immunoSEQ multiplex PCR. The sample lists more than 35,000 clones; around 85% were seen once. The sequencing used unsorted PBMCs, collected 1.5 years after starting antiretroviral therapy. This chain links TRBV10-3 with TRBJ2-3; TRBD2 is a possible D gene (6 bases). The receptor's source is a man aged 18 to 30 with HIV. The CDR3, as DNA: TGTGCCATCCGGGGACTTTTGTGGGATACGCAGTATTTT. It yields the protein CAIRGLLWDTQYF.